This entry concerns a single T cell receptor beta chain. This clonotype was picked up a small number of times. The target of this receptor is not known. A much bigger clone sits one base away, suggesting this may be a read error. The record originates from a study of T cells in Graves' hyperthyroidism and ophthalmopathy (dated by TCRdb to between 2019 and 2020). About the full investigation: Peripheral blood samples were taken at initial diagnosis, before any treatment was given. TCR V-J signatures able to tell the groups apart were searched for in a discovery cohort of 90 to 100 patients, of whom more than 40 had Graves' ophthalmopathy and roughly 57 had stable Graves' hyperthyroidism. Prospective prediction of ophthalmopathy was tested in an independent validation cohort consisting of roughly 20 hyperthyroidism patients and some 15 patients who later progressed to ophthalmopathy. The 75 to 100 discovery patients were randomly divided into training and test sets at a 7:3 ratio. In about 6 Graves' hyperthyroidism patients, the study also compared T-cell repertoires from thyroid tissue with T-cell repertoires from blood. After sampling, hyperthyroidism patients received methimazole starting at 30 mg daily, and ophthalmopathy patients received high-dose intravenous methylprednisolone. The paper reports TCR Vbeta CDR3 sequencing of roughly 140 peripheral blood samples: some 44 ophthalmopathy, under 85 hyperthyroidism and some 17 progressor patients. The study at large found these results: During validation, the model predicted progression to ophthalmopathy a median of about 5.9 months ahead of onset, with more than 55% sensitivity and around 72% specificity. A model built on a 13 V-J signature distinguished ophthalmopathy from stable hyperthyroidism, reaching 87.88% sensitivity and 81.08% specificity in cross-validation and 80%/75% in testing. Most expanded thyroid clonotypes (frequency above 0.001) were also detected in blood, a finding suggesting that blood repertoires may reflect thyroid immune responses. No statistical method was used to set the sample size in advance, and investigators knew the group allocation.

The TCR beta CDR3 regions were amplified from the RNA transcripts. The first round of RT-PCR for the TCR CDR3 was performed with the HTBI primer set and the Qiagen OneStep RT-PCR kit. A second multiplex PCR round built the libraries, followed by size selection and purification. Libraries were sequenced paired-end with 100 bp reads on an Illumina HiSeq2000. As for the original processing: SOAPnuke was used to process the raw data, with reads discarded if the reads contained adapters or uncalled bases, had a mean Phred below 15, or lacked an exact constant-primer or identifier match. High-quality paired reads were merged using COPE v1.2.5, and each unique nucleotide sequence was defined as a clonotype. MiTCR v1.1 was used to align clonotypes to the IMGT TRBV, TRBD and TRBJ reference segments. Analysis was restricted to V-J combinations with a frequency above 0.0001, which covered 99.2% of repertoires. The TCS score was defined as F50 (clonal expansion) divided by E x V (chaos), with BLOSUM62-based TCRdist calculated between CDR3 peptides within each V-J. Welch's t-statistics and random forest reduced fewer than 600 V-J features to under 15, which were used in a naive Bayes classifier (R e1071). Using fastp at Q25 and MiXCR, TCRdb reprocessed the public reads and kept productive beta chains. Each CDR3 protein gets just one entry, which takes the most common genes and DNA from the rows behind it. TCRdb, not the authors, supplied the V and J calls. The sample records around 300,000 distinct CDR3 sequences, roughly an eighth of which are singletons. Clones ranked in the top ten supply roughly 7.7% of the sample.

The germline ends are 10 bases apart after V is trimmed by 4 bases and J by 1 base. From its cysteine to its phenylalanine, the CDR3 spans 14 amino acids. CDR3 DNA is the only sequence kept; it has 42 bases, read in frame from the first base. CDR1 MNHGY and CDR2 SVAAGI were looked up in the germline V gene. A patient counted as having stable Graves' hyperthyroidism if no progression to ophthalmopathy occurred over 18 months of follow-up. Hyperthyroidism patients were aged 18 to 65 years and newly diagnosed, with disease duration of less than 2 months. Patients with uncontrolled infections, other autoimmune diseases, pregnancy or lactation were excluded. Diagnoses relied on clinical symptoms, serum thyroxine and TRAb, thyroid ultrasound and orbital computed tomography. PBMCs were separated from roughly 10 ml of fresh peripheral blood using Ficoll-Paque density gradient centrifugation. Total RNA was extracted with Trizol reagent, and quality was checked on an Agilent 2100 Bioanalyzer.

The chain employs TRBV6-9 and TRBJ1-1; TRBD1 is a possible D gene, resting on 6 matching bases. This TCR derives from a woman in her forties with Graves' hyperthyroidism. Input material: blood. The CDR3 in this case is CASSLGGKNTEAFF. Read as DNA, the sequence is TGTGCCAGCAGTTTAGGGGGTAAGAACACTGAAGCTTTCTTT.